The 16 T cell receptor beta chains below were found in one sample sequenced in a study of Graves' ophthalmopathy and Graves' hyperthyroidism. Scientists amplified the TCR beta CDR3 regions from RNA transcripts. RT-PCR in the first round used HTBI primers; a second-round multiplex PCR followed. TCRdb reprocessed the multiplex PCR reads with MiXCR, giving one entry per CDR3 protein. The data hold fewer than 400,000 distinct CDR3 sequences, with about a sixth observed a single time. Sequenced sample: peripheral blood. These receptors all stem from a woman younger than 35 with Graves' ophthalmopathy.

The chain employs TRBV7-8 and TRBJ1-6; D unclear. Deletions cut 0 bases from V and 7 bases from J, with 7 bases between. This CDR3 has 14 residues. Germline V gene lookup returns CDR1 SGHVS and CDR2 FQNEAQ. CDR3 DNA sequence: TGTGCCAGCAGCTTAGCGCCAGCGAATTCACCCCTCCACTTT. Protein: CASSLAPANSPLHF.

This clonotype was seen repeatedly, ten times or more. CDR3 protein: CASSYSSLSAWGVTEAFF. For the CDR3, the DNA is TGTGCCAGCAGTTACTCGTCGTTGAGTGCTTGGGGTGTCACTGAAGCTTTCTTT. The chain carries TRBV6-2 or TRBV6-3 and TRBJ1-1; D call uncertain. The CDR3 runs to 18 residues. With 0 bases removed from V and 4 bases from J, the gap between germline ends came to 21 bases. The V gene's germline CDR1 is MNHEY and CDR2 SVGEGT.

This clonotype was seen ten or more times. The V gene is TRBV28, the J gene TRBJ2-3, with 12 bases that match TRBD2. The V gene end was trimmed by 3 bases and the J gene end by 3 bases; junction bases not matched to a gene: 16. The CDR3 has 20 amino acids. The V gene's germline CDR1 is MDHEN and CDR2 SYDVKM. DNA for the CDR3: TGTGCCAGCAGTTTGAGACAGGGCTTAGAAGGACTAGCGGGAACAGATACGCAGTATTTT. This encodes CASSLRQGLEGLAGTDTQYF.

This clonotype was seen a few times. This chain links TRBV18 with TRBJ2-7; D gene unclear. The length of the CDR3 is 16 residues. Germline values: CDR1 KGHSH, CDR2 LQKENI. Trimming shortened V by 1 base and J by 5 bases, and 18 bases separated the two germline ends. CDR3 nucleotides: TGTGCCAGCTCACCACTACCGGGCCTCCCTGGGCACGAGCAGTACTTC. It codes for CASSPLPGLPGHEQYF.

This clonotype was observed many times. The CDR3 region has the DNA TGCAGCGTTCGACCTAGCGGGGCGACCGGGGAGCTGTTTTTT. The encoded protein is CSVRPSGATGELFF. The gene calls are TRBV29-1 and TRBJ2-2; 9 nucleotides line up with TRBD2. Germline loops: CDR1 SQVTM, CDR2 ANQGSEA. The trim removed 5 bases at V and 5 bases at J, leaving 6 bases unmatched. This CDR3 is built from 14 residues.

Ten or more counts support this clonotype. The chain is built from TRBV4-2 and TRBJ1-2; D is unresolved. V lost 0 bases, J lost 4 bases, and 9 bases lay in between. Germline loops: CDR1 LGHNA, CDR2 YNFKEQ. The CDR3 length is 14 residues. The CDR3 is CASSQDLNGYGYTF. The CDR3 DNA follows: TGTGCCAGCAGCCAAGACCTCAACGGCTATGGCTACACCTTC.

This clonotype was found many times. This chain uses TRBV19 with TRBJ1-3; 7 nucleotides align to TRBD1. Germline CDR1 and CDR2: LNHDA and SQIVND (reference sequence). V dropped 5 bases and J dropped 0; count of bases not matched to a gene: 7. The CDR3 runs 16 residues. DNA for the CDR3: TGTGCCAGTAGTCAACAGGGGCTGATCTCTGGAAACACCATATATTTT. As protein: CASSQQGLISGNTIYF.

This clonotype showed up many times. The chain carries TRBV7-2 and TRBJ1-2; D is perhaps TRBD1 (6 bases). Germline CDR1 SGHTA, CDR2 FQGNSA. Deletions cut 5 bases from V and 7 bases from J, with 20 bases between. The length of the CDR3 is 15 residues. The CDR3 protein is CASSRDGGRIGGYTF. The CDR3, as DNA: TGTGCCAGCAGCCGAGATGGGGGCAGAATCGGTGGCTACACCTTC.

In its sample, this clonotype was seen a few times. The V gene is TRBV19, the J gene TRBJ1-2; TRBD1 matches 8 bases. The V segment lost 5 bases and the J segment 3 bases; nucleotides outside the gene matches: 5. In germline, CDR1 is LNHDA, CDR2 SQIVND (reference sequence). This CDR3 has 14 amino acids. The CDR3 nucleotides read TGTGCCAGTAGTGAGGAGACAGGGGACTATGGCTACACCTTC. Translating gives CASSEETGDYGYTF.

The sample holds many counts of this clonotype. The V gene is TRBV6-2 or TRBV6-3, the J gene TRBJ2-7, with 8 bases identical to TRBD2. CDR3 size: 16 residues. Per germline, CDR1 MNHEY and CDR2 SVGEGT. With 0 bases clipped from V and 6 bases from J, the junction kept 10 bases outside the gene matches. The chain's CDR3 is CASSYSTLAGLAEQYF. The CDR3 DNA is TGTGCCAGCAGTTACTCGACCCTAGCGGGCCTCGCCGAGCAGTACTTC.

This clonotype was detected many times. This sequence joins TRBV11-2 and TRBJ1-1; D is perhaps TRBD1 (6 bases). Trimming shortened V by 3 bases and J by 11 bases, and 25 bases separated the two germline ends. The CDR3 sequence is 16 residues long. CDR1 is SGHAT and CDR2 is FQNNGV in the germline V gene. CDR3 protein: CASSFSPLDSLNGAFF. CDR3 DNA: TGTGCCAGCAGCTTCTCTCCTCTGGACAGCCTTAATGGCGCTTTCTTT. Complete variable domain (other parts from reference TRBV11-2 and TRBJ1-1): EAGVAQSPRYKIIEKRQSVAFWCNPISGHATLYWYQQILGQGPKLLIQFQNNGVVDDSQLPKDRFSAERLKGVDSTLKIQPAKLEDSAVYLCASSFSPLDSLNGAFFGQGTRLTVV.

This clonotype was seen ten or more times. The CDR3: CASSIEGGNTGELFF. CDR3 nucleotide sequence: TGTGCCAGTAGTATAGAGGGGGGGAACACCGGGGAGCTGTTTTTT. V usage is TRBV19 and J usage is TRBJ2-2; tentatively, D is TRBD2 (6 bases). From germline, CDR1 is LNHDA and CDR2 SQIVND (reference sequence). The CDR3 sequence is 15 residues long. Trimming took 0 bases from V and 1 from J, leaving 6 bases between them.

This clonotype appeared many times. The chain carries TRBV3-1 and TRBJ1-1, with 7 bases that match TRBD1. The CDR3 is 13 amino acids. The V and J ends lost 7 bases and 10 bases, in that order; junction bases with no gene match: 12. Germline lookup yields CDR1 LGHDT and CDR2 YNNKEL (reference sequence). The CDR3 loop reads CASTRRGAETAFF. The CDR3 DNA sequence: TGTGCCAGCACCCGCAGGGGGGCCGAGACAGCTTTCTTT.

This chain joins TRBV28 and TRBJ2-7; 9 positions agree with TRBD1. J gave up 0 bases and V 2 bases, and 14 bases lay outside the gene matches. Germline loops: CDR1 MDHEN, CDR2 SYDVKM. The CDR3 is made up of 19 amino acids. For the CDR3, the DNA is TGTGCCAGCAGTTTAACACGTGCAACAGGGGGCTGGAGCTCCTACGAGCAGTACTTC. As protein: CASSLTRATGGWSSYEQYF.

This clonotype was seen many times. The chain carries TRBV18 and TRBJ2-5; TRBD1 matches 7 bases. Germline V gene lookup returns CDR1 KGHSH and CDR2 LQKENI. This CDR3 comprises 14 residues. J was trimmed by 7 bases and V by 5 bases; bases with no gene match: 10. The CDR3 region has the DNA TGTGCCAGCTCAGCCGATACAGGGGCGGCGACCCAGTACTTC. Amino acids: CASSADTGAATQYF.

This clonotype was seen repeatedly, ten times or more. This chain links TRBV6-2 or TRBV6-3 with TRBJ2-7; either TRBD1 or TRBD2 may fit D (5 bases each). The CDR3 extends over 14 amino acids. From germline, CDR1 is MNHEY and CDR2 SVGEGT. V lost 6 bases, J lost 0 bases, and 12 bases lay in between. The CDR3 DNA sequence: TGTGCCAGCAGGAGGGACGCCAGCTCCTACGAGCAGTACTTC. Amino acid sequence: CASRRDASSYEQYF.